This entry lists 5 T cell receptor beta chains sequenced from one sample in a study of blood T cell repertoires in COVID-19. Using immunoSEQ multiplex PCR, the repertoire was profiled, and TCRdb retains in-frame clones only, with some absent. The sample lists some 340,000 clones, roughly 85% occurring once. Specimen: peripheral blood. The origin of the receptors is a woman aged 18 to 35 with acute or convalescent COVID-19.

The gene calls are TRBV3-1 (or the pseudogene TRBV3-2) and TRBJ2-3; D gene unclear. V lost 1 base, J lost 0 bases, and 11 bases lay in between. This CDR3 spans 16 amino acids. Per germline, CDR1 LGHDT and CDR2 YNNKEL (reference sequence). The CDR3 DNA follows: TGTGCCAGCAGCCAAGTATGGATAGCTAGCACAGATACGCAGTATTTT. It codes for CASSQVWIASTDTQYF.

The chain recombines TRBV7-2 with TRBJ2-1; possible D gene TRBD1, 5 bases. The V gene's germline CDR1 is SGHTA and CDR2 FQGNSA. V was shortened by 4 bases and J by 1 base, with 17 bases between the two germline ends. This CDR3 region has 17 residues. In nucleotides, the CDR3 is TGTGCCAGCAGCTCGATTGGTGGGGCCGGATCCTACAATGAGCAGTTCTTC. Its protein is CASSSIGGAGSYNEQFF.

The V and J genes are TRBV7-9 and TRBJ2-5; D perhaps matches TRBD2 (6 bases). Trimming took 1 base from V and 5 from J, leaving 20 bases between them. Looked up from germline, CDR1 is SEHNR and CDR2 is FQNEAQ (reference sequence). The CDR3 runs 17 residues. CDR3 DNA sequence: TGTGCCAGCAGCTTAGATCTAAGTATCGGGAGAAGGGAGACCCAGTACTTC. Encoded protein: CASSLDLSIGRRETQYF.

J is TRBJ2-1 and V is TRBV19, with D perhaps matching TRBD2 (7 bases). CDR3 length: 15 residues. Looked up from germline, CDR1 is LNHDA and CDR2 is SQIVND (reference sequence). V lost 7 bases and J 5 bases, leaving 18 bases between the germline ends. As DNA, the CDR3 is TGTGCCAGTACCGGGGGGCCTAGCGGCCACAATGAGCAGTTCTTC. Translation gives CASTGGPSGHNEQFF.

The J gene is TRBJ2-7, the V gene TRBV28; perhaps TRBD2 as D (6 bases). The CDR3 totals 14 residues. From germline, CDR1 is MDHEN and CDR2 SYDVKM. V was trimmed by 3 bases and J by 1 base, leaving 10 bases between them. CDR3: CASSFWGESYEQYF. The CDR3 DNA reads TGTGCCAGCAGTTTTTGGGGGGAATCCTACGAGCAGTACTTC.